A single sample gave rise to the 10 T cell receptor beta chains below, sequenced in a study of monozygotic twins with inflammatory bowel disease. TCRdb re-called the 5' RACE reads, yielding one record per CDR3 amino acid sequence without DNA. The sample table sets out around 400,000 distinct CDR3 sequences. The sample taken for sequencing was blood. These receptors were collected from a human donor with ulcerative colitis or Crohn's disease, or a healthy co-twin of an affected twin (not recorded which).

The chain has TRBV12-3 or TRBV12-4 and TRBJ2-7. The CDR3 spans 12 residues. The CDR3 reads CASSLGLIQPNF.

This chain joins TRBV7-2 and TRBJ2-3; TCRdb designates TRBD2, a call that cannot be tested without DNA. From germline, CDR1 is SGHTA and CDR2 FQGNSA. The CDR3 is made up of 16 amino acids. The CDR3 protein is CASSLLPGLNTDTQYF.

This CDR3 is CASSFVTGQETQYF. This chain links TRBV12-3 or TRBV12-4 with TRBJ2-5. CDR3 size: 14 residues.

The rearrangement links TRBV30 to TRBJ2-7; the D call from TCRdb, TRBD1, cannot be confirmed without DNA. CDR1 GTSNPN and CDR2 SVGIG come from the germline V gene (reference sequence). The CDR3 is made up of 12 amino acids. This CDR3 reads CAWSRGGYEQYF. The variable domain in full, with the rest retrieved from reference TRBV30 and TRBJ2-7, is SQTIHQWPATLVQPVGSPLSLECTVEGTSNPNLYWYRQAAGRGLQLLFYSVGIGQISSEVPQNLSASRPQDRQFILSSKKLLLSDSGFYLCAWSRGGYEQYFGPGTRLTVT.

The chain links TRBV13 to TRBJ2-3. The CDR3 has 14 amino acids. Germline V gene lookup returns CDR1 PRHDT and CDR2 FYEKMQ (reference sequence). This chain's CDR3 is CASSLRLTGDTQYF.

This chain uses TRBV28 with TRBJ1-5. CDR1 and CDR2 (germline): MDHEN, SYDVKM. This CDR3 has 14 amino acids. This chain's CDR3 is CASGILNGNQPQHF.

This chain links TRBV18 with TRBJ1-4; TCRdb's D gene call, TRBD1, goes unchecked for lack of DNA. From germline, CDR1 is KGHSH and CDR2 LQKENI. The length of the CDR3 is 13 residues. CDR3 sequence reads: CASSDRVSEKLFF. Drawing the rest from reference TRBV18 and TRBJ1-4, the complete variable domain is NAGVMQNPRHLVRRRGQEARLRCSPMKGHSHVYWYRQLPEEGLKFMVYLQKENIIDESGMPKERFSAEFPKEGPSILRIQQVVRGDSAAYFCASSDRVSEKLFFGSGTQLSVL.

The chain couples TRBV30 to TRBJ1-5. Germline V gene sequence: CDR1 GTSNPN, CDR2 SVGIG (reference sequence). The CDR3 has 15 residues. CDR3 amino acids: CAWSAEGRGNQPQHF. Looking up the rest from reference TRBV30 and TRBJ1-5 gives the full variable domain: SQTIHQWPATLVQPVGSPLSLECTVEGTSNPNLYWYRQAAGRGLQLLFYSVGIGQISSEVPQNLSASRPQDRQFILSSKKLLLSDSGFYLCAWSAEGRGNQPQHFGDGTRLSIL.

V is TRBV28 and J is TRBJ2-1; lacking DNA, the TRBD1 call made by TCRdb goes unchecked. Germline CDR1 MDHEN, CDR2 SYDVKM. CDR3 length: 16 residues. CDR3 sequence: CASSPLGGRNYNEQFF.

This rearrangement joins TRBV7-2 to TRBJ2-1; TCRdb lists TRBD1, though no DNA is available to test this call. Germline CDR1 and CDR2: SGHTA and FQGNSA. This CDR3 is 14 amino acids long. The CDR3 spells CASSSGSRPNEQFF.